The next 27 T cell receptor beta chains were all read from a single sample in a study of response to subunit inactivated influenza vaccine. Using its own MiXCR run on the RT-PCR reads, TCRdb lists one record per CDR3 protein. The sample carries under 550,000 distinct CDR3 sequences, approximately 7.8% recorded once. This specimen was PBMCs from blood, taken less than 30 months after vaccination. Receptors originate from a man between 50 and 69 years old who received an inactivated influenza vaccine.

This clonotype has just a few counts. The rearrangement uses TRBV20-1 and TRBJ2-2, with D uncertain. Between the trimmed V and J ends, which lost 5 bases and 6 bases, there was a span of 22 bases. CDR1 and CDR2 from the germline V gene are DFQATT and SNEGSKA (reference sequence). The CDR3 consists of 16 residues. CDR3: CSAHHPGYSKAGELFF. In DNA, the CDR3 is TGCAGTGCTCACCACCCGGGCTACTCTAAGGCCGGGGAGCTGTTTTTT.

The chain combines TRBV20-1 with TRBJ2-1; TRBD2 agrees at 9 bases. J gave up 8 bases and V 4 bases, and 6 bases lay outside the gene matches. CDR3 length: 13 residues. Germline lookup yields CDR1 DFQATT and CDR2 SNEGSKA (reference sequence). The CDR3 region has the DNA TGCAGTGCTAAATCCGGGACTAGCTATGAGCAGTTCTTC. Its protein is CSAKSGTSYEQFF.

A few counts support this clonotype. This sequence joins TRBV20-1 and TRBJ2-2; tentatively, D is TRBD2 (5 bases). Looked up from germline, CDR1 is DFQATT and CDR2 is SNEGSKA (reference sequence). V was shortened by 3 bases and J by 1 base, with 12 bases between the two germline ends. The CDR3 covers 15 residues. CDR3 nucleotides: TGCAGTGCTAGGCCTCTAGAGGGGAACACCGGGGAGCTGTTTTTT. Protein sequence: CSARPLEGNTGELFF.

The table lists this clonotype with a few counts. This chain connects TRBV5-6 to TRBJ2-1; 7 bases match TRBD1. The CDR3 length is 17 residues. Germline CDR1 reads SGHDT; CDR2 reads YYEEEE. The V segment lost 1 base and the J segment 4 bases; nucleotides outside the gene matches: 11. This chain's CDR3 is CASSLWIGTDPYNEQFF. CDR3 in DNA: TGTGCCAGCAGCTTGTGGATAGGGACAGACCCTTACAATGAGCAGTTCTTC.

This clonotype was picked up a small number of times. J is TRBJ2-5 and V is TRBV4-3, with D possibly being TRBD1 or TRBD2 (6 bases each). The V gene's germline CDR1 is LGHNA and CDR2 YSLEER. The CDR3 loop spans 15 amino acids. Trimming stripped 1 base from V and 4 bases from J, with 13 bases between. CDR3 amino acids: CASSQGGGGRETQYF. In nucleotides, the CDR3 is TGCGCCAGCAGCCAAGGGGGTGGGGGGCGAGAGACCCAGTACTTC.

The rearrangement uses TRBV7-2 and TRBJ2-3; D ambiguous. Trimming stripped 2 bases from V and 6 bases from J, with 9 bases between. The CDR3 loop spans 13 amino acids. Germline V gives CDR1 SGHTA, CDR2 FQGNSA. In DNA, the CDR3 is TGTGCCAGCAGCTTATCGAAGTCGGATACGCAGTATTTT. This sequence encodes CASSLSKSDTQYF.

The chain joins TRBV20-1 to TRBJ2-7; D remains unclear. This CDR3 is built from 13 residues. Germline V gene sequence: CDR1 DFQATT, CDR2 SNEGSKA (reference sequence). V lost 0 bases to trimming and J lost 2 bases, with 8 bases between them. CDR3 in DNA: TGCAGTGCTAGAGATCCCCTAGCCTACGAGCAGTACTTC. Translated: CSARDPLAYEQYF.

The rearrangement links TRBV20-1 to TRBJ1-2, with D unclear. V gave up 0 bases and J gave up 0 bases, with 5 bases separating them. Germline-derived CDR1 and CDR2 are DFQATT and SNEGSKA (reference sequence). The CDR3 loop spans 13 amino acids. The CDR3 loop is CSARDTTNYGYTF. CDR3 DNA: TGCAGTGCTAGAGATACGACTAACTATGGCTACACCTTC.

The chain couples TRBV30 to TRBJ1-4; 7 bases map to TRBD1. Per germline, CDR1 GTSNPN and CDR2 SVGIG (reference sequence). Trimming at V came to 4 bases and at J to 3 bases, leaving 8 bases not matched to a gene. This CDR3 is built from 15 residues. The CDR3 bases are TGTGCCTGGACTGGATCTGGGACAGCTAATGAAAAACTGTTTTTT. Its translation is CAWTGSGTANEKLFF.

This clonotype was observed many times. This chain links TRBV27 with TRBJ2-7; TRBD1 matches 8 bases. This CDR3 has 16 residues. V was clipped by 3 bases and J by 6 bases; unmatched bases: 13. Germline V lookup: CDR1 MNHEY, CDR2 SMNVEV (reference sequence). CDR3 nucleotide sequence: TGTGCCAGCAGTTTCGTAGGCGTGCAGGGGGCGGGCGAGCAGTACTTC. Amino acid sequence: CASSFVGVQGAGEQYF.

The sample holds a few counts of this clonotype. The chain uses TRBV15 and TRBJ2-1; TRBD2 aligns across 7 bases. The V and J ends lost 0 bases and 3 bases, in that order; junction bases with no gene match: 5. The CDR3 totals 16 residues. The V gene's germline CDR1 is LNHNV and CDR2 YYDKDF (reference sequence). The CDR3 protein is CATSRDWTSFYNEQFF. CDR3 coding DNA: TGTGCCACCAGCAGAGATTGGACTAGTTTCTACAATGAGCAGTTCTTC.

This clonotype was observed a handful of times. The gene calls are TRBV20-1 and TRBJ2-3; D uncertain. V was trimmed by 3 bases and J by 2 bases, leaving 12 bases between them. This CDR3 is built from 14 residues. Germline values: CDR1 DFQATT, CDR2 SNEGSKA (reference sequence). The CDR3 sequence is CSASYPVPTDTQYF. The CDR3 DNA reads as TGCAGTGCTAGTTATCCAGTTCCCACAGATACGCAGTATTTT.

This clonotype was seen repeatedly, ten times or more. The chain couples TRBV15 to TRBJ2-1; D may be TRBD1 or TRBD2 (5 bases each). The V and J ends lost 0 bases and 10 bases respectively, with 13 bases between them. CDR3 size: 14 residues. Germline CDR1 LNHNV, CDR2 YYDKDF (reference sequence). CDR3 loop: CATSRDTGPGEQFF. In DNA form, the CDR3 reads TGTGCCACCAGCAGAGATACGGGGCCCGGGGAGCAGTTCTTC.

This clonotype was seen repeatedly, ten times or more. V gene TRBV7-9 combines with J gene TRBJ1-4; 8 bases are shared with TRBD1. CDR3 length: 16 residues. Germline V gene lookup returns CDR1 SEHNR and CDR2 FQNEAQ (reference sequence). The J segment lost 8 bases and the V segment lost 4 bases, leaving 12 bases of the junction unmatched. DNA of the CDR3: TGTGCCAGCAGCTCGCCCTGGGACAGGCCTTGGGAAAAACTGTTTTTT. Amino acids: CASSSPWDRPWEKLFF.

The rearrangement uses TRBV5-6 and TRBJ2-4; no reliable D call. CDR3 length: 16 amino acids. Trimming removed 0 bases from V and 0 bases from J, with 10 bases in between. Germline V lookup: CDR1 SGHDT, CDR2 YYEEEE. CDR3: CASSLGFGRAKNIQYF. CDR3 DNA: TGTGCCAGCAGCTTGGGGTTCGGGCGAGCCAAAAACATTCAGTACTTC. Full variable domain (remainder filled in from reference TRBV5-6 and TRBJ2-4): DAGVTQSPTHLIKTRGQQVTLRCSPKSGHDTVSWYQQALGQGPQFIFQYYEEEERQRGNFPDRFSGHQFPNYSSELNVNALLLGDSALYLCASSLGFGRAKNIQYFGAGTRLSVL.

In its sample, this clonotype was seen a few times. The chain is built from TRBV3-1 and TRBJ1-2, with a weak D call TRBD1 (6 bases). The germline V gene has CDR1 LGHDT and CDR2 YNNKEL (reference sequence). The CDR3 has 13 amino acids. Deletions cut 0 bases from V and 6 bases from J, with 8 bases between. CDR3 residues: CASSQEQGDGYTF. CDR3 coding DNA: TGTGCCAGCAGCCAAGAACAGGGTGATGGCTACACCTTC.

The CDR3 DNA sequence: TGCGCCAGCAGCCGAGACAGACTTTACAATGAGCAGTTCTTC. It yields the protein CASSRDRLYNEQFF. The rearrangement links TRBV4-3 to TRBJ2-1; a weak D match, TRBD1 (5 bases). Trimming removed 4 bases from V and 4 bases from J, with 11 bases in between. CDR1 is LGHNA, CDR2 YSLEER, per germline. This CDR3 contains 14 residues.

The V gene is TRBV20-1, the J gene TRBJ2-5; TRBD2 matches 13 bases. Germline CDR1 is DFQATT and CDR2 is SNEGSKA (reference sequence). Germline trimming cut 0 bases from V and 5 bases from J; bases unmatched to any gene: 12. The CDR3 has 18 amino acids. CDR3 in DNA: TGCAGTGCTAGAGATAGTAGGACTAGCGGGAGAGAGTGGGAGACCCAGTACTTC. Translating gives CSARDSRTSGREWETQYF.

The chain uses TRBV2 and TRBJ2-3, with TRBD2 identical over 9 bases. This CDR3 has 12 residues. Germline V lookup: CDR1 SNHLY, CDR2 FYNNEI. Trimming took 9 bases from V and 4 from J; bases not matched to a gene: 2. DNA of the CDR3: TGTGCCAGTAGCGGGAGCGCAGATACGCAGTATTTT. Residues: CASSGSADTQYF.

This clonotype occurred many times. The V call is TRBV7-2, the J call TRBJ2-7; D may be TRBD1 (5 bases). The germline gives CDR1 SGHTA, CDR2 FQGNSA. The CDR3 contains 12 residues. Deletions cut 5 bases from V and 5 bases from J, with 10 bases between. CDR3 loop: CASSQGFHEQYF. As DNA, the CDR3 is TGTGCCAGCAGCCAGGGTTTCCACGAGCAGTACTTC.

The V and J genes are TRBV9 and TRBJ2-2; D remains ambiguous. Germline V gene sequence: CDR1 SGDLS, CDR2 YYNGEE. The CDR3 is 14 residues long. Trimming stripped 5 bases from V and 0 bases from J, with 8 bases between. DNA of the CDR3: TGTGCCAGCAGGGCTACAGCGAACACCGGGGAGCTGTTTTTT. Protein product: CASRATANTGELFF.

This clonotype has a count of ten or more. The chain employs TRBV24-1 and TRBJ2-5, with 13 positions matching TRBD2. Trimming removed 4 bases from V and 3 bases from J; junction bases left unmatched: 4. Germline values: CDR1 KGHDR, CDR2 SFDVKD. CDR3 length equals 16 residues. The CDR3 DNA reads as TGTGCCACCAGTGACGGGGGACTAGCGGGAAAAGAGACCCAGTACTTC. Translated, it gives CATSDGGLAGKETQYF.

This clonotype was found once. The chain carries TRBV6-2 or TRBV6-3 and TRBJ2-3, with 11 bases aligning to TRBD2. This CDR3 comprises 17 residues. Per germline, CDR1 MNHEY and CDR2 SVGEGT. The J segment lost 0 bases and the V segment lost 10 bases, leaving 12 bases of the junction unmatched. CDR3 bases: TGTGCCACTTCCGGCGAGGGACTAGCGGTTAGCACAGATACGCAGTATTTT. Translated, it gives CATSGEGLAVSTDTQYF.

This clonotype was picked up a small number of times. J is TRBJ1-5 and V is TRBV20-1; possible D gene TRBD1, 5 bases. The V gene lost 6 bases and the J gene lost 5 bases, with 11 bases spanning the gap. Per germline, CDR1 DFQATT and CDR2 SNEGSKA (reference sequence). This CDR3 is 12 amino acids long. In DNA form, the CDR3 reads TGCAGTGCAGGCAGGGAGGATCAGCCCCAGCATTTT. Translating gives CSAGREDQPQHF.

This clonotype has a count of ten or more. The CDR3 sequence: CAIRWGQEDTQYF. The CDR3 coding sequence is TGTGCCATCAGGTGGGGGCAGGAAGATACGCAGTATTTT. V is TRBV10-3 and J is TRBJ2-3; D possibly corresponds to TRBD1 (6 bases). The CDR3 is 13 amino acids. From germline, CDR1 is ENHRY and CDR2 SYGVKD. Trimming shortened V by 6 bases and J by 5 bases, and 12 bases separated the two germline ends.

This clonotype was picked up a small number of times. The J gene is TRBJ2-7, the V gene TRBV6-2 or TRBV6-3, with unresolved D. CDR3 length: 16 residues. Trimming shortened V by 1 base and J by 0 bases, and 13 bases separated the two germline ends. Germline V gene sequence: CDR1 MNHEY, CDR2 SVGEGT. In DNA, the CDR3 is TGTGCCAGCAGTTACTGGAGATCAACCTCCTCCTACGAGCAGTACTTC. Translated, it gives CASSYWRSTSSYEQYF.

The sample holds a few counts of this clonotype. This chain joins TRBV7-2 and TRBJ2-2; D is uncertain. The V end was cut by 6 bases, the J end by 1 base, with 3 bases between. Germline loops: CDR1 SGHTA, CDR2 FQGNSA. The CDR3 runs to 12 residues. Written as DNA, the CDR3 is TGTGCCAGCAGACAGAACACCGGGGAGCTGTTTTTT. Encoded protein: CASRQNTGELFF.